One and the same sample provided the 24 T cell receptor beta chains below, sequenced in a study of T-cell memory formation after mild COVID-19. Each CDR3 protein gets one entry after TCRdb re-called the 5' RACE reads with MiXCR. Among roughly 170,000 distinct CDR3 sequences, around 20% were seen once, and the ten largest hold more than 3%. The sequencing sample was made of PBMCs or a T cell subset sorted from them (not recorded which). Every receptor here comes from a man aged 18 to 35 who had mild COVID-19 (a few samples of this study predate the infection). Cell type and time point are not known.

This clonotype was observed many times. CDR3: CSANVGGRNEKLFF. Here the CDR3 DNA reads TGCAGCGCAAATGTCGGCGGCCGTAATGAAAAACTGTTTTTT. J is TRBJ1-4 and V is TRBV29-1; D unresolved. This CDR3 has 14 amino acids. The germline V and J ends were trimmed by 7 bases and 4 bases, with 16 bases remaining between them. Per germline, CDR1 SQVTM and CDR2 ANQGSEA.

The chain carries TRBV29-1 and TRBJ2-3; TRBD2 aligns across 8 bases. Germline values: CDR1 SQVTM, CDR2 ANQGSEA. The CDR3 length is 15 residues. The ends lost 2 bases at V and 6 bases at J; junction bases unmatched: 10. CDR3 amino acids: CSVERAGGASDTQYF. In DNA, the CDR3 is TGCAGCGTTGAAAGGGCCGGGGGGGCATCTGATACGCAGTATTTT.

This clonotype was seen only a few times. The V call is TRBV5-1, the J call TRBJ2-2; D is possibly TRBD1 (5 bases). Germline V gene sequence: CDR1 SGHRS, CDR2 YFSETQ. The V end lost 0 bases, the J end lost 3 bases, and 9 bases lay between the germline ends. This CDR3 has 15 residues. CDR3 protein: CASSLEGPYTGELFF. The CDR3 DNA reads as TGCGCCAGCAGCTTGGAGGGGCCATACACCGGGGAGCTGTTTTTT.

J is TRBJ1-5 and V is TRBV4-3; D gene uncertain. The V end lost 0 bases, the J end lost 5 bases, and 8 bases lay between the germline ends. The CDR3 covers 14 residues. Germline CDR1 LGHNA, CDR2 YSLEER. The CDR3 bases are TGCGCCAGCAGCCAAGATAGAGGTTATCAGCCCCAGCATTTT. It encodes CASSQDRGYQPQHF.

V is TRBV6-2 or TRBV6-3 and J is TRBJ2-7, with a weak D call TRBD1 (6 bases). The germline V gene has CDR1 MNHEY and CDR2 SVGEGT. This CDR3 comprises 12 residues. The germline V and J ends were trimmed by 4 bases and 5 bases, with 9 bases remaining between them. CDR3 bases: TGTGCCAGCAGTTCCAACAGGGACGAGCAGTACTTC. Translated: CASSSNRDEQYF.

The chain couples TRBV29-1 to TRBJ2-2, with no clear D. Trimming took 4 bases from V and 5 from J, leaving 8 bases between them. This CDR3 is 12 amino acids long. Germline V gene data show CDR1 as SQVTM and CDR2 as ANQGSEA. The chain's CDR3 is CSVARRTGELFF. CDR3 in DNA: TGCAGCGTTGCCCGGCGGACCGGGGAGCTGTTTTTT.

The chain is built from TRBV4-2 and TRBJ2-1, with D perhaps matching TRBD2 (7 bases). Trimming pared 7 bases from V and 9 bases from J, leaving 22 bases between. The germline V gene has CDR1 LGHNA and CDR2 YNFKEQ. CDR3 length equals 15 residues. As DNA, the CDR3 is TGTGCCAGCACCTATCGTTTCGGGGGGCTTGGTGAGCAGTTCTTC. Protein product: CASTYRFGGLGEQFF.

About this clonotype: A junction boundary mismatches the germline segment, possibly from a read error. The J gene is TRBJ2-2, the V gene TRBV2; D might be TRBD2 (7 bases). The CDR3 extends over 11 amino acids. Per the germline V gene, CDR1 is SNHLY and CDR2 is FYNNEI. This chain's CDR3 is CAGGGAGELFF. DNA of the CDR3: TGCGCGGGCGGGGGCGCCGGGGAGCTGTTTTTT.

This clonotype was found a few times. V usage is TRBV7-8 and J usage is TRBJ1-1; a possible D gene is TRBD1 (5 bases). The CDR3 runs 13 residues. Trimming stripped 5 bases from V and 2 bases from J, with 9 bases between. CDR1 SGHVS and CDR2 FQNEAQ come from the germline V gene. Here the CDR3 reads CASSVQVNTEAFF. DNA for the CDR3: TGTGCCAGCAGCGTACAGGTCAACACTGAAGCTTTCTTT.

This clonotype was seen at least ten times. The chain joins TRBV28 to TRBJ2-1; D is possibly TRBD1 or TRBD2 (5 bases each). This CDR3 has 13 amino acids. V shed 6 bases and J shed 7 bases, with 13 bases lying between them. The germline gives CDR1 MDHEN, CDR2 SYDVKM. The CDR3 here is CASSVVWGNEQFF. In DNA form, the CDR3 reads TGTGCCAGCAGCGTAGTTTGGGGGAATGAGCAGTTCTTC.

The J gene is TRBJ2-2, the V gene TRBV7-9; D gene ambiguous. With 10 bases removed from V and 9 bases from J, the gap between germline ends came to 12 bases. The CDR3 runs 11 residues. CDR1 is SEHNR, CDR2 FQNEAQ, per germline (reference sequence). The CDR3 nucleotides are TGTGCCAACCAGCGTGACCGGGAGCTGTTTTTT. It is translated as CANQRDRELFF.

The chain joins TRBV15 to TRBJ1-6; D perhaps matches TRBD1 (5 bases). Trimming pared 0 bases from V and 6 bases from J, leaving 12 bases between. This CDR3 contains 16 residues. Germline V gives CDR1 LNHNV, CDR2 YYDKDF (reference sequence). In DNA, the CDR3 is TGTGCCACCAGCAGAGATAGGGGAATCGGTAATTCACCCCTCCACTTT. The encoded protein is CATSRDRGIGNSPLHF.

This clonotype was counted a few times. This chain connects TRBV6-2 or TRBV6-3 to TRBJ2-3, with TRBD1 matching 9 bases. The trim removed 2 bases at V and 4 bases at J, leaving 7 bases unmatched. The CDR3 spans 16 residues. The germline CDR1 and CDR2 sequences are MNHEY and SVGEGT. The CDR3 sequence: CASSYSGTGSADTQYF. The CDR3 coding sequence is TGTGCCAGCAGTTACAGTGGGACAGGGTCGGCAGATACGCAGTATTTT.

This clonotype was observed a few times. V gene TRBV7-3 combines with J gene TRBJ1-5; D is ambiguous. V gave up 3 bases and J gave up 1 base, with 10 bases separating them. Germline loops: CDR1 SGHTA, CDR2 FQGTGA. This CDR3 comprises 15 residues. CDR3 sequence reads: CASSFPGKSNQPQHF. The CDR3 region has the DNA TGTGCCAGCAGCTTTCCCGGGAAGAGCAATCAGCCCCAGCATTTT. Full variable domain (rest looked up from reference TRBV7-3 and TRBJ1-5): GAGVSQTPSNKVTEKGKYVELRCDPISGHTALYWYRQSLGQGPEFLIYFQGTGAADDSGLPNDRFFAVRPEGSVSTLKIQRTERGDSAVYLCASSFPGKSNQPQHFGDGTRLSIL.

Many counts were recorded for this clonotype. This chain connects TRBV11-2 to TRBJ1-5; weak D call: TRBD1 (5 bases). CDR1 SGHAT and CDR2 FQNNGV come from the germline V gene. The CDR3 is made up of 16 amino acids. V was trimmed by 3 bases and J by 2 bases, leaving 14 bases between them. The CDR3 coding sequence is TGTGCCAGCAGCTTCTGTGGGGGGATGGGCAATCAGCCCCAGCATTTT. It is translated as CASSFCGGMGNQPQHF.

This clonotype was counted between two and nine times. The chain joins TRBV5-1 to TRBJ2-1, with a possible D match to TRBD2 (6 bases). Trimming took 7 bases from V and 7 from J, leaving 21 bases between them. The CDR3 consists of 15 residues. Germline CDR1 reads SGHRS; CDR2 reads YFSETQ. The CDR3 DNA reads TGCGCCAGCCAAGGGGCCGCGGGGATGGGGAATGAGCAGTTCTTC. It is translated as CASQGAAGMGNEQFF.

The J gene is TRBJ2-3, the V gene TRBV7-2; 9 bases fit TRBD1. There are 16 residues in the CDR3. Per germline, CDR1 SGHTA and CDR2 FQGNSA. The V segment lost 6 bases and the J segment 5 bases; nucleotides outside the gene matches: 12. The CDR3 DNA sequence: TGTGCCAGCAGACTGGGGGGACAGGGAACACGAGATACGCAGTATTTT. Residues: CASRLGGQGTRDTQYF.

This sequence joins TRBV3-1 and TRBJ2-7; 8 bases are a match to TRBD1. CDR1 and CDR2 from the germline V gene are LGHDT and YNNKEL (reference sequence). With V trimmed by 4 bases and J by 2 bases, 4 bases remained unmatched. The CDR3 totals 14 residues. The CDR3 bases are TGTGCCAGCAGCCCTGGGGACAGGACCTACGAGCAGTACGTC. As protein: CASSPGDRTYEQYV.

The chain is built from TRBV7-6 and TRBJ2-1, with 12 bases lining up with TRBD2. This CDR3 is 12 amino acids long. Germline V CDR1 and CDR2: SGHVS, FNYEAQ. J was trimmed by 15 bases and V by 4 bases; bases with no gene match: 4. The CDR3 region is CASSSSGGGPFF. The DNA for the CDR3 is TGTGCCAGCAGCTCTAGCGGGGGGGGTCCGTTCTTC.

This chain connects TRBV18 to TRBJ2-7; unclear D gene. Per germline, CDR1 KGHSH and CDR2 LQKENI. Trimming removed 3 bases at V and 2 bases at J, with 8 bases between. The CDR3 runs to 13 residues. The CDR3 nucleotides read TGTGCCAGCTCACCGGACGGTGCCTACGAGCAGTACTTC. This gives the protein CASSPDGAYEQYF.

This chain connects TRBV20-1 to TRBJ2-5, with 10 bases fitting TRBD2. The V and J ends lost 6 bases and 4 bases, in that order; junction bases with no gene match: 11. CDR1 and CDR2 (germline): DFQATT, SNEGSKA (reference sequence). CDR3 size: 15 residues. This CDR3 reads CSAADPTSGVETQYF. CDR3 coding DNA: TGCAGTGCGGCCGATCCAACTAGCGGGGTAGAGACCCAGTACTTC.

The rearrangement uses TRBV29-1 and TRBJ1-5; D is uncertain. The CDR3 runs to 12 residues. The ends were cut back, 6 bases at V and 3 bases at J, with 9 bases in the middle. Germline CDR1 and CDR2: SQVTM and ANQGSEA. Here the CDR3 reads CSVGMYNQPQHF. As DNA, the CDR3 is TGCAGCGTGGGGATGTACAATCAGCCCCAGCATTTT.

This rearrangement joins TRBV20-1 to TRBJ2-7, with TRBD2 as a possible D gene (6 bases). Germline loops: CDR1 DFQATT, CDR2 SNEGSKA (reference sequence). Trimming left V 3 bases short and J 0 bases short, with 9 bases between. The CDR3 spans 13 residues. In nucleotides, the CDR3 is TGCAGTGCTAGCTCCGGGGGCTCCTACGAGCAGTACTTC. Encoded protein: CSASSGGSYEQYF.

The chain has TRBV2 and TRBJ1-4; 8 bases are shared with TRBD1. Germline V gene data show CDR1 as SNHLY and CDR2 as FYNNEI. The ends lost 6 bases at V and 8 bases at J; junction bases unmatched: 8. The CDR3 is 14 residues long. The chain's CDR3 is CASRTGTGVEKLFF. The CDR3 bases are TGTGCCAGCAGAACCGGGACAGGTGTCGAAAAACTGTTTTTT.